Listed below are T cell receptor beta chains from one sample, sequenced in a study of T cell responses to AZD1222 COVID-19 vaccine. Assay: immunoSEQ multiplex PCR; the TCRdb copy retains only in-frame clones and omits some. The repertoire holds about 130,000 clones, 92% seen once, with roughly 2% in the top ten. Sequenced material: peripheral blood, taken on day 0 of AZD1222 vaccination. The receptors were gathered from an adult in good health. The CDR3 runs from the conserved cysteine through the conserved F or W. The order of the fields is clone size, V gene, D gene, J gene, CDR3 DNA, CDR3 protein. The D gene is left open where the match is weak. Size is stated for part of the rows, as once, few or many counts, or as a class when the clone is expanded.

clone size: NA
V gene: TRBV28
D gene: TRBD1
J gene: TRBJ1-5
CDR3 DNA: TGTGCCAGCAGTTTGGACAGGGGAGTTAATCAGCCCCAGCATTTT
CDR3 protein: CASSLDRGVNQPQHF

clone size: once
V gene: TRBV5-1
D gene: NA
J gene: TRBJ2-2
CDR3 DNA: TGCGCCAGCAGCCGGAGCAGGGAGGTGACCGGGGAGCTGTTTTTT
CDR3 protein: CASSRSREVTGELFF

clone size: NA
V gene: TRBV7-6
D gene: NA
J gene: TRBJ2-5
CDR3 DNA: TGTGCCAGCAGCGCCGGAGGGGGGCCTTTGGAGACCCAGTACTTC
CDR3 protein: CASSAGGGPLETQYF

clone size: NA
V gene: TRBV6-2/TRBV6-3
D gene: NA
J gene: TRBJ2-7
CDR3 DNA: TGTGCCAGCAACCCGGCCGGTGGGGGCACCATCTACGAGCAGTACTTC
CDR3 protein: CASNPAGGGTIYEQYF

clone size: NA
V gene: TRBV10-3
D gene: NA
J gene: TRBJ1-4
CDR3 DNA: TGTGCCATCAGTGATGGAGACAGGCCTGCAACTAATGAAAAACTGTTTTTT
CDR3 protein: CAISDGDRPATNEKLFF

clone size: NA
V gene: TRBV28
D gene: NA
J gene: TRBJ1-1
CDR3 DNA: TGTGCCAGCCAAGGCAGGACTGAAGCTTTCTTT
CDR3 protein: CASQGRTEAFF

clone size: NA
V gene: TRBV27
D gene: TRBD2
J gene: TRBJ2-1
CDR3 DNA: TGTGCCAGCAGTTTAGCGAGCGGGGGGATGTACAATGAGCAGTTCTTC
CDR3 protein: CASSLASGGMYNEQFF

clone size: NA
V gene: TRBV3-1/TRBV3-2
D gene: TRBD2
J gene: TRBJ2-3
CDR3 DNA: TGTGCCAGCAGCCAACTAGCGGGGGGCACAGATACGCAGTATTTT
CDR3 protein: CASSQLAGGTDTQYF

clone size: NA
V gene: TRBV13
D gene: TRBD2
J gene: TRBJ2-1
CDR3 DNA: TGTGCCAGCAGCCACCGACTAGCCCATGAGCAGTTCTTC
CDR3 protein: CASSHRLAHEQFF

clone size: NA
V gene: TRBV5-4
D gene: NA
J gene: TRBJ2-3
CDR3 DNA: TGTGCCAGCAGCTTGGGAGCCAGTCCATACCGTACGCAGTATTTT
CDR3 protein: CASSLGASPYRTQYF

clone size: NA
V gene: TRBV4-1
D gene: NA
J gene: TRBJ1-6
CDR3 DNA: TGCGCCAGCAGCCACAATAATTCACCCCTCCACTTT
CDR3 protein: CASSHNNSPLHF

clone size: NA
V gene: TRBV9
D gene: NA
J gene: TRBJ2-3
CDR3 DNA: TGTGCCAGCAGCCCGGACGTAACTAGCACAGATACGCAGTATTTT
CDR3 protein: CASSPDVTSTDTQYF

clone size: NA
V gene: TRBV6-5
D gene: NA
J gene: TRBJ1-5
CDR3 DNA: TGTGCCAGCAGTTTAAGTGTAGCTCGTCAGCCCCAGCATTTT
CDR3 protein: CASSLSVARQPQHF

clone size: NA
V gene: TRBV7-9
D gene: NA
J gene: TRBJ1-4
CDR3 DNA: TGTGCCAGCAGCCCAAGTAGGACCCTAGATGAAAAACTGTTTTTT
CDR3 protein: CASSPSRTLDEKLFF

clone size: NA
V gene: TRBV18
D gene: TRBD2
J gene: TRBJ2-1
CDR3 DNA: TGTGCCAGCTCACCACCGGGAGCTAGCGGAGGGAACAATGAGCAGTTCTTC
CDR3 protein: CASSPPGASGGNNEQFF

clone size: NA
V gene: TRBV7-8
D gene: NA
J gene: TRBJ2-7
CDR3 DNA: TGTGCCAGCAGCCCGGACCGCCTCCTGAGGAAGCAGTACTTC
CDR3 protein: CASSPDRLLRKQYF

clone size: NA
V gene: TRBV7-9
D gene: TRBD1
J gene: TRBJ1-2
CDR3 DNA: TGTGCCAGCAGCTTAGCGACAGGGGTCCGCGGCTACACCTTC
CDR3 protein: CASSLATGVRGYTF

clone size: once
V gene: TRBV7-2
D gene: TRBD1
J gene: TRBJ1-5
CDR3 DNA: TGTGCCAGCAGCTTATGGCAGGGGGAACAGCCCCAGCATTTT
CDR3 protein: CASSLWQGEQPQHF

clone size: NA
V gene: TRBV28
D gene: NA
J gene: TRBJ1-2
CDR3 DNA: TGTGCCAGCAGGGAAGGACGGTTAAAATATGGCTACACCTTC
CDR3 protein: CASREGRLKYGYTF

clone size: NA
V gene: TRBV9
D gene: NA
J gene: TRBJ2-5
CDR3 DNA: TGTGCCAGCAGCGTGACAGGAATGGGAGAGACCCAGTACTTC
CDR3 protein: CASSVTGMGETQYF

clone size: NA
V gene: TRBV28
D gene: NA
J gene: TRBJ1-4
CDR3 DNA: TGTGCCAGCAGTTTAGTTAGCCTTAATGAAAAACTGTTTTTT
CDR3 protein: CASSLVSLNEKLFF

clone size: NA
V gene: TRBV5-4
D gene: NA
J gene: TRBJ2-1
CDR3 DNA: TGTGCCAGCAGCTGGGAGGACAGCTGGAATGAGCAGTTCTTC
CDR3 protein: CASSWEDSWNEQFF

clone size: NA
V gene: TRBV10-3
D gene: NA
J gene: TRBJ1-1
CDR3 DNA: TGTGCCATCAGCCGGGAGCTTGGGGCGATGAACACTGAAGCTTTCTTT
CDR3 protein: CAISRELGAMNTEAFF

clone size: NA
V gene: TRBV19
D gene: NA
J gene: TRBJ1-6
CDR3 DNA: TGTGCCAGTAGTATATGGGGCGACGGCGAGTCCAATTCACCCCTCCACTTT
CDR3 protein: CASSIWGDGESNSPLHF

clone size: NA
V gene: TRBV7-8
D gene: NA
J gene: TRBJ1-6
CDR3 DNA: TGTGCCAGCAGCCCCAGGGTGGCGGAAAATTCACCCCTCCACTTT
CDR3 protein: CASSPRVAENSPLHF